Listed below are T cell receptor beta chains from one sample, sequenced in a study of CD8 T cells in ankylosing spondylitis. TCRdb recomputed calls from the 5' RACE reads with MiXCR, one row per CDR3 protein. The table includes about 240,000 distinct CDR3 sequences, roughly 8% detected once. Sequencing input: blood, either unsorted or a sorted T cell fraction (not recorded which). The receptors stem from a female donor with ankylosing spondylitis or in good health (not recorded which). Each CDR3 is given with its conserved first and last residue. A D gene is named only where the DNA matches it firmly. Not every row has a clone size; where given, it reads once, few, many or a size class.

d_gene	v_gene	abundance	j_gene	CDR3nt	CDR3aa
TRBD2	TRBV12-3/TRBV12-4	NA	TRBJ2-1	TGTGCCAGCAGTTGGGGGGGAGTAGGGCTTGATGAGCAGTTCTTC	CASSWGGVGLDEQFF
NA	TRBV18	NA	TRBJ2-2	TGTGCCAGCTCACCACAGGGCCCCGGGGAGCTGTTTTTT	CASSPQGPGELFF
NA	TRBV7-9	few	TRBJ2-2	TGTGCCAGCACCCCCCCGACTGGGCTAGGCACCGGGGAGCTGTTTTTT	CASTPPTGLGTGELFF
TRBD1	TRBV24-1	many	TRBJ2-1	TGTGCCACCAGTGATGCGACAGGGCGGTCCTACAATGAGCAGTTCTTC	CATSDATGRSYNEQFF
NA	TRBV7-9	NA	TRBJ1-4	TGTGCCAGCAGCTTAAGTCCCACGGGGGAAAAACTGTTTTTT	CASSLSPTGEKLFF
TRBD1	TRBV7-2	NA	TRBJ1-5	TGTGCCAGCAGCTACGGACAGGAGCAGCCCCAGCATTTT	CASSYGQEQPQHF
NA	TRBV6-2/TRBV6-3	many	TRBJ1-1	TGTGCCAGCAGTTACCCACAGGAGGGAGTAAGGAACACTGAAGCTTTCTTT	CASSYPQEGVRNTEAFF
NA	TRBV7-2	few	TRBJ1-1	TGTGCCAGCAGCTTAGTTGGGGGCGCGGGCACTGAAGCTTTCTTT	CASSLVGGAGTEAFF
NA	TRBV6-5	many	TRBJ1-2	TGTGCCAGCAGAGGGCCCACTGGGTATGGCTACACCTTC	CASRGPTGYGYTF
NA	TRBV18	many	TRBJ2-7	TGTGCCAGCTCCTCGGGGAGCGGGTACTACGAGCAGTACTTC	CASSSGSGYYEQYF
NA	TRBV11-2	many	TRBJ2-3	TGTGCCAGCAGCTTATTTGCGTCGGGAGATACGCAGTATTTT	CASSLFASGDTQYF
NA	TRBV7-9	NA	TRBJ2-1	TGTGCCAGCAGCCGGACCTCATACAATGAGCAGTTCTTC	CASSRTSYNEQFF